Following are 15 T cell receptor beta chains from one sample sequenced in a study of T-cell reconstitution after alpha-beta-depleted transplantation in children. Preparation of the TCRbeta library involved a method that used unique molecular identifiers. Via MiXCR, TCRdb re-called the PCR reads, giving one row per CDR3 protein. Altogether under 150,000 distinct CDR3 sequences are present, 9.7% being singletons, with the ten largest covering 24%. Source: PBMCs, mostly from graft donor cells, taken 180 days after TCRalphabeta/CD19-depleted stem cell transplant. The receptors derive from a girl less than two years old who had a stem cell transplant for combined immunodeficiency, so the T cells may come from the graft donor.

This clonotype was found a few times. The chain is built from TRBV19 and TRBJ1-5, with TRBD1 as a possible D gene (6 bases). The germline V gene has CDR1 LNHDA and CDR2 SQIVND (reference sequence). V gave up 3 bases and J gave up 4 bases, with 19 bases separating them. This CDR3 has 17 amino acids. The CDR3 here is CASSIRTGLVRNQPQHF. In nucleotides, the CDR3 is TGTGCCAGTAGTATCAGAACAGGGTTAGTAAGAAATCAGCCCCAGCATTTT.

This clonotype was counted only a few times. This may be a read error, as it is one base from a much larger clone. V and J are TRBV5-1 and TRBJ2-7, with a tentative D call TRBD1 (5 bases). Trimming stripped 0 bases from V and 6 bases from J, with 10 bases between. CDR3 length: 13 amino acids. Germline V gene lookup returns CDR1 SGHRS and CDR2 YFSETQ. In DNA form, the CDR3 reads TGCGCCAGCAGCTTGGGACAGACCTCCGAGCAGTACTTC. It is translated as CASSLGQTSEQYF. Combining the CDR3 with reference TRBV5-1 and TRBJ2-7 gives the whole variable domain KAGVTQTPRYLIKTRGQQVTLSCSPISGHRSVSWYQQTPGQGLQFLFEYFSETQRNKGNFPGRFSGRQFSNSRSEMNVSTLELGDSALYLCASSLGQTSEQYFGPGTRLTVT.

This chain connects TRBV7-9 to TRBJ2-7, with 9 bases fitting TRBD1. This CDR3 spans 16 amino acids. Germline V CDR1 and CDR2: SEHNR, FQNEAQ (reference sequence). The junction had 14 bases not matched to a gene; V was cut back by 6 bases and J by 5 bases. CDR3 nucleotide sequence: TGTGCCAGCAGTTCAGATGTGAGACAGGGGGGCCACGAGCAGTACTTC. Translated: CASSSDVRQGGHEQYF.

CDR3 DNA sequence: TGTGCCAGTAGTATCGGGGGAGAGACCCAGTACTTC. Translated, it gives CASSIGGETQYF. This chain uses TRBV19 with TRBJ2-5; possible D gene TRBD2, 6 bases. Trimming stripped 3 bases from V and 4 bases from J, with 6 bases between. From germline, CDR1 is LNHDA and CDR2 SQIVND (reference sequence). This CDR3 spans 12 amino acids.

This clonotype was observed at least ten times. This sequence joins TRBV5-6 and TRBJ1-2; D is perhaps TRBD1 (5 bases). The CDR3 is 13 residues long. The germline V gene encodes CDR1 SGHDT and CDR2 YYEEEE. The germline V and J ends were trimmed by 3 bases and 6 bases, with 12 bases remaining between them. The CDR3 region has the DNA TGTGCCAGCAGCTATGCGGGGGTAAATGGCTACACCTTC. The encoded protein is CASSYAGVNGYTF.

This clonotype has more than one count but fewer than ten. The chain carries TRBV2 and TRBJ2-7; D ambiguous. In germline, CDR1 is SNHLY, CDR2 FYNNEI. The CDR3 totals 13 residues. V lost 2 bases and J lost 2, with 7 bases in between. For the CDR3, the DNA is TGTGCCAGCAGTGAACGCAGGCCCTACGAGCAGTACTTC. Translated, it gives CASSERRPYEQYF.

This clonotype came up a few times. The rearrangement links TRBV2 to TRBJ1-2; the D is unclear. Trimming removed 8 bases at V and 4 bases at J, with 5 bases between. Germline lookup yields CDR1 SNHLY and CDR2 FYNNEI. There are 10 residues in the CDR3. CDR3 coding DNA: TGTGCCAGCCCCTCCTATGGCTACACCTTC. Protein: CASPSYGYTF.

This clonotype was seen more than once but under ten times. CDR3 nucleotides: TGCGCCAGCAGCTTGGGGGAGCCCGTCGAGCAGTACTTC. Its protein product is CASSLGEPVEQYF. The chain has TRBV5-1 and TRBJ2-7; D is perhaps TRBD2 (5 bases). Trimming stripped 0 bases from V and 6 bases from J, with 10 bases between. Germline V lookup: CDR1 SGHRS, CDR2 YFSETQ. The CDR3 sequence is 13 residues long.

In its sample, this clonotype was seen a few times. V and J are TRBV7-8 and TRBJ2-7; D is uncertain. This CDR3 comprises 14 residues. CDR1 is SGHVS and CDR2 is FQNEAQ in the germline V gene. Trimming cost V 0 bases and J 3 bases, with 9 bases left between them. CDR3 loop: CASSLAETHYEQYF. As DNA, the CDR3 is TGTGCCAGCAGCTTAGCCGAGACTCACTACGAGCAGTACTTC.

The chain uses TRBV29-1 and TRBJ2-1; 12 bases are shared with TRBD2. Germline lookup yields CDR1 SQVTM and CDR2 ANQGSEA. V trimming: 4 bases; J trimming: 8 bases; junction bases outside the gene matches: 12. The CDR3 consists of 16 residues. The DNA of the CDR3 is TGCAGCGTTGCCCCTCTGAGACTAGCGGGAGTACATGAGCAGTTCTTC. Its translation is CSVAPLRLAGVHEQFF.

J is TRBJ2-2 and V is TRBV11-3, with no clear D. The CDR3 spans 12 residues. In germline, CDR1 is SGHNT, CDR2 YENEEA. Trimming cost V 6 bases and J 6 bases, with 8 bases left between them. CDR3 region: CASSEWAGELFF. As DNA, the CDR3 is TGTGCCAGCAGTGAGTGGGCCGGGGAGCTGTTTTTT.

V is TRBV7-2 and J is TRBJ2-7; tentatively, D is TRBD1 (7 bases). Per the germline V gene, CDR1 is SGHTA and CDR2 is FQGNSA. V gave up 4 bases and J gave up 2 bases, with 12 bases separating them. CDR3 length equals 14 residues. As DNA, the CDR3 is TGTGCCAGCAGCTCCTCAGGGGGGCCCTACGAGCAGTACTTC. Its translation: CASSSSGGPYEQYF.

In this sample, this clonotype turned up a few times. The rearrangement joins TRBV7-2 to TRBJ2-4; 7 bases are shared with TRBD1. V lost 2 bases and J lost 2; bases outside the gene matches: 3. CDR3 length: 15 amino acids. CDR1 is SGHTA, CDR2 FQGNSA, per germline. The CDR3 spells CASSLTGEPKNIQYF. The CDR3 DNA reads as TGTGCCAGCAGCTTAACAGGGGAGCCCAAAAACATTCAGTACTTC.

The CDR3 is CSASRQASTDTQYF. The CDR3 region has the DNA TGCAGTGCTAGTAGACAGGCCAGTACAGATACGCAGTATTTT. The chain joins TRBV20-1 to TRBJ2-3; D is perhaps TRBD1 (6 bases). The germline V gene encodes CDR1 DFQATT and CDR2 SNEGSKA (reference sequence). The CDR3 covers 14 residues. V was shortened by 3 bases and J by 3 bases, with 13 bases between the two germline ends.

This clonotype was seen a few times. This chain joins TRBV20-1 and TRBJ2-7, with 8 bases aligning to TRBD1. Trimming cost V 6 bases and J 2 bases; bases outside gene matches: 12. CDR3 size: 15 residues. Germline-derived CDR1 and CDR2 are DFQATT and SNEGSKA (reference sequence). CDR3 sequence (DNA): TGCAGTGCCTACAATTCCGGGACAGGCCCCTACGAGCAGTACTTC. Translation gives CSAYNSGTGPYEQYF.